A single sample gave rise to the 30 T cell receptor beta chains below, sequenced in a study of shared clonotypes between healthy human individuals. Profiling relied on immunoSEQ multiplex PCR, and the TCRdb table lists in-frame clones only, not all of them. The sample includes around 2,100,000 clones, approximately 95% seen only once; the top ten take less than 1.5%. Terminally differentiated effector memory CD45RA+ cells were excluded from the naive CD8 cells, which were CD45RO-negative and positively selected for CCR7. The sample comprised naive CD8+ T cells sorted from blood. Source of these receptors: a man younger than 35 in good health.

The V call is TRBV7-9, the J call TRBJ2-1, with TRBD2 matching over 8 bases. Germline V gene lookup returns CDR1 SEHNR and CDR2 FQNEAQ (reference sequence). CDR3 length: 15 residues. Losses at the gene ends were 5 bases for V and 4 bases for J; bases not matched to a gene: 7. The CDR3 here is CASSAASGPYNEQFF. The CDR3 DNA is TGTGCCAGCAGCGCTGCTAGCGGGCCATACAATGAGCAGTTCTTC.

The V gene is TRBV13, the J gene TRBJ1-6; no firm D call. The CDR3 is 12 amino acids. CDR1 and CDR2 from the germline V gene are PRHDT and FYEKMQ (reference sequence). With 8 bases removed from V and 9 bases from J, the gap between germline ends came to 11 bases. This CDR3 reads CASSGSGSPLHF. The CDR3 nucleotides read TGTGCCAGCTCTGGGTCGGGTTCACCCCTCCACTTT.

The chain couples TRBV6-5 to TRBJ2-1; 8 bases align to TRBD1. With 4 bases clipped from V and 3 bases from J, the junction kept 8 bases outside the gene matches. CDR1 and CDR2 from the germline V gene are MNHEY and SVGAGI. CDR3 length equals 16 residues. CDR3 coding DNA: TGTGCCAGCAGTTCCTCTGACAGGGGAGGCTACAATGAGCAGTTCTTC. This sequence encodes CASSSSDRGGYNEQFF.

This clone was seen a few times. The CDR3 loop reads CASSFMGAGELFF. CDR3 in DNA: TGTGCCAGCAGCTTTATGGGGGCCGGGGAGCTGTTTTTT. J is TRBJ2-2 and V is TRBV5-4, with D perhaps assigned TRBD1 or TRBD2 (5 bases each). This CDR3 is 13 amino acids long. Germline lookup yields CDR1 SGHNT and CDR2 YYREEE (reference sequence). V lost 2 bases and J lost 6, with 8 bases in between.

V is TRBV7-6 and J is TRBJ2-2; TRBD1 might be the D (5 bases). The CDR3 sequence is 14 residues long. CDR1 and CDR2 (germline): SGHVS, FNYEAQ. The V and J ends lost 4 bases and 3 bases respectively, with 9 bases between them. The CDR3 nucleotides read TGTGCCAGCAGCTCAGACAGTTACACCGGGGAGCTGTTTTTT. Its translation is CASSSDSYTGELFF.

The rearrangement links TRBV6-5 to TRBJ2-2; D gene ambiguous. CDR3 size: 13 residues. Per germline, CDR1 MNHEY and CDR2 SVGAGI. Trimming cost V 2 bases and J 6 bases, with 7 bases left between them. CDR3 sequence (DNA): TGTGCCAGCAGTTACGTAGGGCCCGGGGAGCTGTTTTTT. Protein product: CASSYVGPGELFF.

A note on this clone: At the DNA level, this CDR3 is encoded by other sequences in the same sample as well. DNA for the CDR3: TGTGCCAGCAGCTTAGTTGGGGGACGGACTGAAGCTTTCTTT. It codes for CASSLVGGRTEAFF. This chain joins TRBV11-2 and TRBJ1-1, with D possibly being TRBD1 (5 bases). Germline values: CDR1 SGHAT, CDR2 FQNNGV. V was cut by 1 base and J by 5 bases, with 11 bases left in between. This CDR3 has 14 residues.

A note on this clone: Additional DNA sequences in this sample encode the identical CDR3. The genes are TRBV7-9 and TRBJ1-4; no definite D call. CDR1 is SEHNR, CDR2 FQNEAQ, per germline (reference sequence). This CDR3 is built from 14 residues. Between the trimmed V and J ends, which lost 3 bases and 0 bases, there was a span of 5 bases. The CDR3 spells CASSLSATNEKLFF. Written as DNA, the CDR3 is TGTGCCAGCAGCTTGAGTGCAACTAATGAAAAACTGTTTTTT.

CDR3 amino acids: CASADPIQTGDNEQFF. The CDR3 coding sequence is TGTGCCAGTGCCGACCCAATCCAGACGGGGGACAATGAGCAGTTCTTC. This chain connects TRBV2 to TRBJ2-1, with D tentatively TRBD2 (6 bases). The CDR3 length is 16 residues. Trimming removed 9 bases from V and 5 bases from J, with 23 bases in between. Germline V gene sequence: CDR1 SNHLY, CDR2 FYNNEI. Supplemented by reference TRBV2 and TRBJ2-1, the full variable domain reads EPEVTQTPSHQVTQMGQEVILRCVPISNHLYFYWYRQILGQKVEFLVSFYNNEISEKSEIFDDQFSVERPDGSNFTLKIRSTKLEDSAMYFCASADPIQTGDNEQFFGPGTRLTVL.

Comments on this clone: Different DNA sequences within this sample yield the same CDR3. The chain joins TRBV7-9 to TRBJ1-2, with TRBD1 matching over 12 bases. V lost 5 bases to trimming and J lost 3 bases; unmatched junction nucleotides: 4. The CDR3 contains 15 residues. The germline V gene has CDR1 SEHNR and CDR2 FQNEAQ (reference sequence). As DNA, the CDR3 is TGTGCCAGCAGCCCGGGACAGGGGGCTGACTATGGCTACACCTTC. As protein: CASSPGQGADYGYTF.

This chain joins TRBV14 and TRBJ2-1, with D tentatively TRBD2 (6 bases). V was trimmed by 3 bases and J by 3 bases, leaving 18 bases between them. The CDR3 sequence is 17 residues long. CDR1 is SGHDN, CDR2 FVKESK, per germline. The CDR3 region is CASSQDWSGSLYNEQFF. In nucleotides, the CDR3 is TGTGCCAGCAGCCAGGACTGGTCCGGGAGCCTCTACAATGAGCAGTTCTTC.

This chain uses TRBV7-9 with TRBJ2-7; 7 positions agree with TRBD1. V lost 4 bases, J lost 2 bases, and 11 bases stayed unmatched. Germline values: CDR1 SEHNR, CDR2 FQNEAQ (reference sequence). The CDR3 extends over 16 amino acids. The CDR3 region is CASSSVPGQNTYEQYF. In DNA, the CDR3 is TGTGCCAGCAGCTCCGTACCGGGACAGAATACCTACGAGCAGTACTTC.

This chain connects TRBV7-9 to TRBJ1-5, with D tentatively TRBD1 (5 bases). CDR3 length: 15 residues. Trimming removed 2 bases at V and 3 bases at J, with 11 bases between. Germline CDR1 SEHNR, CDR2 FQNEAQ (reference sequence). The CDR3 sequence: CASSLSGRDNQPQHF. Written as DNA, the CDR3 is TGTGCCAGCAGCTTATCTGGCAGGGACAATCAGCCCCAGCATTTT.

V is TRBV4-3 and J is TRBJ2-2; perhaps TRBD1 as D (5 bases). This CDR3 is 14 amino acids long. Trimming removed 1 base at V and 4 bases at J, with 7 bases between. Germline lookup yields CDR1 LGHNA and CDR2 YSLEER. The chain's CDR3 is CASSQGGLTGELFF. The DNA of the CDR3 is TGCGCCAGCAGCCAAGGGGGCCTCACCGGGGAGCTGTTTTTT.

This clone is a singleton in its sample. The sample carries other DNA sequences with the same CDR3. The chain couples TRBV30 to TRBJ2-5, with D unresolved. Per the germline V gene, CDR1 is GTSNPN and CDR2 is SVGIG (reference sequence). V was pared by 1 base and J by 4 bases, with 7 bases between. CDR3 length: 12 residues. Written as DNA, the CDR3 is TGTGCCTGGAGTGACTCCCGAGAGACCCAGTACTTC. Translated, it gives CAWSDSRETQYF.

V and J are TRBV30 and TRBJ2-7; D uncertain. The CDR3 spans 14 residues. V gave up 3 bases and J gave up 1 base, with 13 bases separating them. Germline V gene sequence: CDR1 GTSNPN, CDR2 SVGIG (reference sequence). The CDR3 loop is CAWSGDIWSYEQYF. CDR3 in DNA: TGTGCCTGGAGCGGCGATATCTGGTCCTACGAGCAGTACTTC.

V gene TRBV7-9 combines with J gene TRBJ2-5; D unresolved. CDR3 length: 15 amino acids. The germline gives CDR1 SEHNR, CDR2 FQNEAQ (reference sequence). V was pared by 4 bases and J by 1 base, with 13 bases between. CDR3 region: CASSSSMWIQETQYF. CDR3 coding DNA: TGTGCCAGCAGCTCCAGCATGTGGATCCAAGAGACCCAGTACTTC. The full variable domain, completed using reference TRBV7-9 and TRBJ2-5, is DTGVSQNPRHKITKRGQNVTFRCDPISEHNRLYWYRQTLGQGPEFLTYFQNEAQLEKSRLLSDRFSAERPKGSFSTLEIQRTEQGDSAMYLCASSSSMWIQETQYFGPGTRLLVL.

The CDR3 loop is CASSSIDRHDPNEQYF. CDR3 in DNA: TGTGCCAGTAGTTCCATAGACAGGCATGACCCCAACGAGCAGTACTTC. V gene TRBV19 combines with J gene TRBJ2-7; TRBD1 might be the D (6 bases). The CDR3 runs 16 residues. Looked up from germline, CDR1 is LNHDA and CDR2 is SQIVND (reference sequence). The V and J ends lost 5 bases and 5 bases respectively, with 22 bases between them.

DNA of the CDR3: TGCGCCAGCAGTGCCCAGACGGAGGGCGCGGGAAACACCATATATTTT. It encodes CASSAQTEGAGNTIYF. This chain uses TRBV10-2 with TRBJ1-3, with D unclear. V was trimmed by 4 bases and J by 4 bases, leaving 17 bases between them. Looked up from germline, CDR1 is WSHSY and CDR2 is SAAADI. The CDR3 sequence is 16 residues long.

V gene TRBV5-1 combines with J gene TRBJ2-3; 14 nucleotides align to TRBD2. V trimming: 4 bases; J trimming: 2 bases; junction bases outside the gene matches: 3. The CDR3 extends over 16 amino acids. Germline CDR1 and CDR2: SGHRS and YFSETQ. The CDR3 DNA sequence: TGCGCCAGCAGCGGGGGACTAGCGGGGGACACAGATACGCAGTATTTT. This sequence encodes CASSGGLAGDTDTQYF.

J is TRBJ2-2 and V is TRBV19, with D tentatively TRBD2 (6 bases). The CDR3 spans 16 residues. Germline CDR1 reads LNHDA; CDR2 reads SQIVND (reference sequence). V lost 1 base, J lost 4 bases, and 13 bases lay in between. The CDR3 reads CASSIVTGGLTGELFF. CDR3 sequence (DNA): TGTGCCAGTAGTATAGTAACCGGGGGTCTCACCGGGGAGCTGTTTTTT.

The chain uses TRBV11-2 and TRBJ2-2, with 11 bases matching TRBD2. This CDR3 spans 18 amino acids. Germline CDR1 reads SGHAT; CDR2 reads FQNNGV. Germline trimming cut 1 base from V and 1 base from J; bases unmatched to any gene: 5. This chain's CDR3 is CASSLGLGLAGNTGELFF. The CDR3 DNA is TGTGCCAGCAGCTTAGGATTAGGACTAGCGGGGAACACCGGGGAGCTGTTTTTT.

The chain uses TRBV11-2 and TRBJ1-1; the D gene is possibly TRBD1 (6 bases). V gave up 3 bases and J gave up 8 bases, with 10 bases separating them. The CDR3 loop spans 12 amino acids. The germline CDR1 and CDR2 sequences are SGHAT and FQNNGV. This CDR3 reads CASSFPGVEAFF. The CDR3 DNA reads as TGTGCCAGCAGCTTTCCAGGGGTAGAAGCTTTCTTT.

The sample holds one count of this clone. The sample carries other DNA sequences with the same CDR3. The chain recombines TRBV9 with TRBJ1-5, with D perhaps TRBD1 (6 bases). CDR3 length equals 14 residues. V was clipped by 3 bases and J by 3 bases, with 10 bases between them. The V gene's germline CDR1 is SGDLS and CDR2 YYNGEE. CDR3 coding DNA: TGTGCCAGCAGCGCGGGACACCCCAATCAGCCCCAGCATTTT. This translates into CASSAGHPNQPQHF.

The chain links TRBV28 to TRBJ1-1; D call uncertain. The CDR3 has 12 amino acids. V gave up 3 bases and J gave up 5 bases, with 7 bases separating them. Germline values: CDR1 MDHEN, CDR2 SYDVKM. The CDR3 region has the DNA TGTGCCAGCAGTTTTGTGGAAACTGAAGCTTTCTTT. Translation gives CASSFVETEAFF. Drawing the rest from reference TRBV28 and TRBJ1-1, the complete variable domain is DVKVTQSSRYLVKRTGEKVFLECVQDMDHENMFWYRQDPGLGLRLIYFSYDVKMKEKGDIPEGYSVSREKKERFSLILESASTNQTSMYLCASSFVETEAFFGQGTRLTVV.

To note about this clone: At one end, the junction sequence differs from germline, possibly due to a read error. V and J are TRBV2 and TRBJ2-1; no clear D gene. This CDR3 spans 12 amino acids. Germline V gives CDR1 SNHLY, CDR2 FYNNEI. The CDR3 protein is CASREDNHEQFF. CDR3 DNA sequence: TGTGCCAGCAGAGAAGACAACCATGAGCAGTTCTTC.

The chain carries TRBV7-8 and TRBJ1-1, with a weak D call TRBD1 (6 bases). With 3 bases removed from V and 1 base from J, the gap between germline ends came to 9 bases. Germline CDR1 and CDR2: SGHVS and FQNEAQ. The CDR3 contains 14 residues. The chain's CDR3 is CASSFGQPNTEAFF. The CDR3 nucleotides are TGTGCCAGCAGCTTCGGACAGCCGAACACTGAAGCTTTCTTT.

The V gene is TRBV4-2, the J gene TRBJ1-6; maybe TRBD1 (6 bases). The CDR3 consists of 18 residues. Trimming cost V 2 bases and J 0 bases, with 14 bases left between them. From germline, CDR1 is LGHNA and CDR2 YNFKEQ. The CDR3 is CASSQMVGASSYNSPLHF. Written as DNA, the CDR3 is TGTGCCAGCAGCCAAATGGTGGGGGCGAGCTCCTATAATTCACCCCTCCACTTT.

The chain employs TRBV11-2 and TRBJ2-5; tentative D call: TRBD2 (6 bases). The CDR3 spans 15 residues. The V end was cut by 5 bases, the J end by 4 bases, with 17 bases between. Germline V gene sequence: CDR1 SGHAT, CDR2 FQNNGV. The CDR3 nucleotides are TGTGCCAGCAGCCCTCGGGCCTTGGGGGGAGAGACCCAGTACTTC. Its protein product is CASSPRALGGETQYF.

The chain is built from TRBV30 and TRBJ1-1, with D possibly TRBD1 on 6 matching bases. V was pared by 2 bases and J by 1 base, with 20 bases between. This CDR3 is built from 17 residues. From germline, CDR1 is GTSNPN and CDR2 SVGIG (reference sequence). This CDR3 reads CAWSPSGGAIWNTEAFF. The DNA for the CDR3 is TGTGCCTGGAGTCCTTCGGGGGGCGCGATTTGGAACACTGAAGCTTTCTTT.